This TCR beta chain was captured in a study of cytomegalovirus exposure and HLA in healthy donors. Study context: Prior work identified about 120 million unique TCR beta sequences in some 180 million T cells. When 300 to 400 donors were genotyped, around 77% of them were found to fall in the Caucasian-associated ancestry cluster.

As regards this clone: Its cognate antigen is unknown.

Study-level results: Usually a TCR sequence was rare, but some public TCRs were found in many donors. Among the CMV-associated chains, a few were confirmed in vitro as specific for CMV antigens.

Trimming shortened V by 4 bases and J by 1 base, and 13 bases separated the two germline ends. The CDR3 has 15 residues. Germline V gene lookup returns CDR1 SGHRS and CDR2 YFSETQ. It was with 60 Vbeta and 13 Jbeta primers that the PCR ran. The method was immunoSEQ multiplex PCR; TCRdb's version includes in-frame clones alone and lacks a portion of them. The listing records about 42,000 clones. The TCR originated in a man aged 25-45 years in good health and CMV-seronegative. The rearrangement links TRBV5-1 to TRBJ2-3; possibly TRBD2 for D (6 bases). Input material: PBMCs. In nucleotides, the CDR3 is TGCGCCAGCAGCGAGGGACCGGGGGGCACAGATACGCAGTATTTT. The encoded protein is CASSEGPGGTDTQYF.